A selection of T cell receptor beta chains follows, all from one sample in a study of T cell changes during pregnancy in multiple sclerosis. Repertoires were generated with immunoSEQ multiplex PCR, while TCRdb's copy carries only in-frame clones and drops some. The sample gives about 50,000 clones, 94% of which show up once; about 5.5% is in the top ten. This sample comprised CD8+ T cells from peripheral blood mononuclear cells, obtained before pregnancy. These receptors were taken from a female donor with multiple sclerosis, enrolled in a pregnancy study. Each CDR3 is given with its conserved first and last residue. Each record gives: V gene, J gene, CDR3 length, D gene, clone size, CDR3 DNA, CDR3 protein. A D gene is named only where the DNA matches it firmly. Some rows have no size entry. The others give once, few or many, or a class for an expanded clone.

v_call: TRBV7-8; j_call: TRBJ2-3; cdr3_length: 15; d_call: TRBD2; clone_size: once; cdr3_nt: TGTGCCAGCAGCTTAGCTAGCGGGAGTGGGGATACGCAGTATTTT; cdr3_aa: CASSLASGSGDTQYF
v_call: TRBV5-1; j_call: TRBJ1-1; cdr3_length: 14; d_call: .; clone_size: .; cdr3_nt: TGCGCCAGCAGCCCCGAGACAGGAAACACTGAAGCTTTCTTT; cdr3_aa: CASSPETGNTEAFF
v_call: TRBV27; j_call: TRBJ1-5; cdr3_length: 15; d_call: TRBD1; clone_size: .; cdr3_nt: TGTGCCAGCAGTGTCCGGGGCAGGGGGTATCAGCCCCAGCATTTT; cdr3_aa: CASSVRGRGYQPQHF
v_call: TRBV4-2; j_call: TRBJ2-2; cdr3_length: 16; d_call: .; clone_size: few; cdr3_nt: TGTGCCAGCAGCCAACACTGGACAGCGAACACCGGGGAGCTGTTTTTT; cdr3_aa: CASSQHWTANTGELFF
v_call: TRBV30; j_call: TRBJ1-2; cdr3_length: 13; d_call: .; clone_size: .; cdr3_nt: TGTGCCTGGAGTACACAGGGTTGGGGTGGCTACACCTTC; cdr3_aa: CAWSTQGWGGYTF
v_call: TRBV7-9; j_call: TRBJ2-4; cdr3_length: 15; d_call: TRBD2; clone_size: few; cdr3_nt: TGTGCCAGCAGCTTAGGGGCTAGCGGGGAAAACATTCAGTACTTC; cdr3_aa: CASSLGASGENIQYF
v_call: TRBV6-6; j_call: TRBJ2-7; cdr3_length: 13; d_call: .; clone_size: .; cdr3_nt: TGTGCCAGCAGTTACTCGCTAGCGATTGTGCAGTACTTC; cdr3_aa: CASSYSLAIVQYF
v_call: TRBV27; j_call: TRBJ2-7; cdr3_length: 17; d_call: TRBD1; clone_size: .; cdr3_nt: TGTGCCAGCAGTTCACTCCTTTCACAGGGGGCGTCTTACGAGCAGTACTTC; cdr3_aa: CASSSLLSQGASYEQYF
v_call: TRBV4-2; j_call: TRBJ1-1; cdr3_length: 16; d_call: .; clone_size: .; cdr3_nt: TGTGCCAGCAGCCATCCCTCGTCGGGGGGTAGCACTGAAGCTTTCTTT; cdr3_aa: CASSHPSSGGSTEAFF
v_call: TRBV5-4; j_call: TRBJ1-1; cdr3_length: 13; d_call: .; clone_size: .; cdr3_nt: TGTGCCAGCAGCTTGACGGGGAGCACTGAAGCTTTCTTT; cdr3_aa: CASSLTGSTEAFF
v_call: TRBV2; j_call: TRBJ1-5; cdr3_length: 14; d_call: TRBD1; clone_size: once; cdr3_nt: TGTGCCAGCAGTCCGGGACAGACTAATCAGCCCCAGCATTTT; cdr3_aa: CASSPGQTNQPQHF
v_call: TRBV7-8; j_call: TRBJ2-3; cdr3_length: 12; d_call: .; clone_size: .; cdr3_nt: TGTGCCAGCAGCCTACGCACAGATACGCAGTATTTT; cdr3_aa: CASSLRTDTQYF
v_call: TRBV6-1; j_call: TRBJ2-6; cdr3_length: 15; d_call: .; clone_size: .; cdr3_nt: TGTGCCAGCAGTGCCAGGGGCTCTGGGGCCAACGTCCTGACTTTC; cdr3_aa: CASSARGSGANVLTF
v_call: TRBV19; j_call: TRBJ2-1; cdr3_length: 14; d_call: TRBD2; clone_size: .; cdr3_nt: TGTGCCAGTAGTGGGAGTGGGGGGGTCGTTGAGCAGTTCTTC; cdr3_aa: CASSGSGGVVEQFF
v_call: TRBV7-9; j_call: TRBJ2-5; cdr3_length: 15; d_call: TRBD1; clone_size: .; cdr3_nt: TGTGCCAGCAGCCCACAACAGGGGCCGCAAGAGACCCAGTACTTC; cdr3_aa: CASSPQQGPQETQYF
v_call: TRBV4-1; j_call: TRBJ1-6; cdr3_length: 16; d_call: .; clone_size: .; cdr3_nt: TGCGCCAGCAGCCAAGATAGTGGGGGGGGAAATTCACCCCTCCACTTT; cdr3_aa: CASSQDSGGGNSPLHF
v_call: TRBV2; j_call: TRBJ2-7; cdr3_length: 15; d_call: TRBD2; clone_size: .; cdr3_nt: TGTGCCAGCAGTGAAGGGCCTAGCGGGCATTACGAGCAGTACTTC; cdr3_aa: CASSEGPSGHYEQYF
v_call: TRBV19; j_call: TRBJ1-1; cdr3_length: 14; d_call: .; clone_size: .; cdr3_nt: TGTGCCACCTCATGGGGAGGGGGGAACACTGAAGCTTTCTTT; cdr3_aa: CATSWGGGNTEAFF
v_call: TRBV6-1; j_call: TRBJ2-5; cdr3_length: 13; d_call: .; clone_size: .; cdr3_nt: TGTGCCAGCAGCAGCCAGGGGTTCAGGACCCAGTACTTC; cdr3_aa: CASSSQGFRTQYF
v_call: TRBV7-9; j_call: TRBJ2-7; cdr3_length: 12; d_call: .; clone_size: .; cdr3_nt: TGTGCCAGCGGAAGGACAGACCACGAGCAGTACTTC; cdr3_aa: CASGRTDHEQYF
v_call: TRBV4-1; j_call: TRBJ2-6; cdr3_length: 15; d_call: .; clone_size: .; cdr3_nt: TGCGCCAGCAGCTCCACGGGGGTGGGGGCCAACGTCCTGACTTTC; cdr3_aa: CASSSTGVGANVLTF
v_call: TRBV27; j_call: TRBJ2-1; cdr3_length: 16; d_call: TRBD2; clone_size: .; cdr3_nt: TGTGCCAGCTCCTCTCCGGGGACTAGCGGTTACAATGAGCAGTTCTTC; cdr3_aa: CASSSPGTSGYNEQFF
v_call: TRBV2; j_call: TRBJ2-7; cdr3_length: 17; d_call: TRBD2; clone_size: .; cdr3_nt: TGTGCCAGCAGTACCTCAGGGTCGGGGGGGCATGGTTACGAGCAGTACTTC; cdr3_aa: CASSTSGSGGHGYEQYF
v_call: TRBV27; j_call: TRBJ1-2; cdr3_length: 18; d_call: TRBD1; clone_size: .; cdr3_nt: TGTGCCAGCAGTTCGTCGACAGGGCCCCCTAACCCGTCATCCGGCTACACCTTC; cdr3_aa: CASSSSTGPPNPSSGYTF
v_call: TRBV30; j_call: TRBJ1-4; cdr3_length: 14; d_call: .; clone_size: .; cdr3_nt: TGTGCCTGGAGTGGCGGAGACGCTAATGAAAAACTGTTTTTT; cdr3_aa: CAWSGGDANEKLFF
v_call: TRBV6-1; j_call: TRBJ2-1; cdr3_length: 15; d_call: TRBD2; clone_size: .; cdr3_nt: TGTGCCAGCAGTGACTGGACTAGCGGTAACAATGAGCAGTTCTTC; cdr3_aa: CASSDWTSGNNEQFF
v_call: TRBV27; j_call: TRBJ2-7; cdr3_length: 18; d_call: TRBD1; clone_size: .; cdr3_nt: TGTGCCAGCAGTGTGTTTCCTTGGACAGGCGGACGGGGTGGAGAGCAGTACTTC; cdr3_aa: CASSVFPWTGGRGGEQYF
v_call: TRBV28; j_call: TRBJ2-7; cdr3_length: 15; d_call: .; clone_size: .; cdr3_nt: TGTGCCAGCAGTTTTCGCGGGTTCAGCTCCTACGAGCAGTACTTC; cdr3_aa: CASSFRGFSSYEQYF
v_call: TRBV11-2; j_call: TRBJ1-2; cdr3_length: 13; d_call: .; clone_size: .; cdr3_nt: TGTGCCAGCAGCTTAGGATCAGGCTATGGCTACACCTTC; cdr3_aa: CASSLGSGYGYTF
v_call: TRBV7-9; j_call: TRBJ2-7; cdr3_length: 13; d_call: .; clone_size: .; cdr3_nt: TGTGCCAGCAGCTTAGGGAGCCCCTACGAGCAGTACTTC; cdr3_aa: CASSLGSPYEQYF
v_call: TRBV5-8; j_call: TRBJ2-7; cdr3_length: 15; d_call: TRBD2; clone_size: .; cdr3_nt: TGTGCCAGCAGCTTGGGGAACTACCAGCGGGGCGAGCAGTACTTC; cdr3_aa: CASSLGNYQRGEQYF
v_call: TRBV2; j_call: TRBJ2-7; cdr3_length: 15; d_call: TRBD1; clone_size: .; cdr3_nt: TGTGCCAGCAGGGAGACAGGGGGCTTACCCTACGAGCAGTACTTC; cdr3_aa: CASRETGGLPYEQYF
v_call: TRBV4-2; j_call: TRBJ2-7; cdr3_length: 13; d_call: TRBD2; clone_size: .; cdr3_nt: TGTGCCAGCAGCCAAAGCAAGGGAGGGGAGCAGTACTTC; cdr3_aa: CASSQSKGGEQYF
v_call: TRBV7-6; j_call: TRBJ2-5; cdr3_length: 17; d_call: TRBD2; clone_size: .; cdr3_nt: TGTGCCAGCAGCAAATTAAGAGCGGGATTCTACCAAGAGACCCAGTACTTC; cdr3_aa: CASSKLRAGFYQETQYF
v_call: TRBV27; j_call: TRBJ2-7; cdr3_length: 14; d_call: TRBD2; clone_size: .; cdr3_nt: TGTGCCAGCAGGGAGTATGCGGGGGGCCTCAGACAGTACTTC; cdr3_aa: CASREYAGGLRQYF
v_call: TRBV4-3; j_call: TRBJ2-2; cdr3_length: 18; d_call: TRBD1; clone_size: once; cdr3_nt: TGCGCCAGCAGCCAAGAGTCTCCCGGGACAGTGGGGACCGGGGAGCTGTTTTTT; cdr3_aa: CASSQESPGTVGTGELFF
v_call: TRBV4-3; j_call: TRBJ2-7; cdr3_length: 16; d_call: .; clone_size: .; cdr3_nt: TGCGCCAGCAGCCCCTCAAGCGGCGGGACGATGCGCGAGCAGTACTTC; cdr3_aa: CASSPSSGGTMREQYF
v_call: TRBV7-9; j_call: TRBJ2-1; cdr3_length: 14; d_call: TRBD2; clone_size: once; cdr3_nt: TGTGCCAGCAGCCCAAGGACTAGCGGGAATGAGCAGTTCTTC; cdr3_aa: CASSPRTSGNEQFF
v_call: TRBV6-5; j_call: TRBJ2-1; cdr3_length: 15; d_call: TRBD1; clone_size: .; cdr3_nt: TGTGCCAGCAGTTCCGGGACAGGGGGTTACAATGAGCAGTTCTTC; cdr3_aa: CASSSGTGGYNEQFF
v_call: TRBV30; j_call: TRBJ2-1; cdr3_length: 13; d_call: TRBD1; clone_size: .; cdr3_nt: TGTGCCTGGAGAACAGGGGACTACAATGAGCAGTTCTTC; cdr3_aa: CAWRTGDYNEQFF
v_call: TRBV9; j_call: TRBJ1-1; cdr3_length: 15; d_call: TRBD1; clone_size: .; cdr3_nt: TGTGCCAGCAGCCCTATTGGACAGGGATGGAGTGAAGCTTTCTTT; cdr3_aa: CASSPIGQGWSEAFF
v_call: TRBV28; j_call: TRBJ2-2; cdr3_length: 15; d_call: TRBD2; clone_size: .; cdr3_nt: TGTGCCAGCAGTTTATCGGCGGGAGGGGACGGGGAGCTGTTTTTT; cdr3_aa: CASSLSAGGDGELFF
v_call: TRBV21-1; j_call: TRBJ1-3; cdr3_length: 15; d_call: .; clone_size: .; cdr3_nt: TGTGCCAGCAGCAAAAGCGGGGCGTCTGGAAACACCATATATTTT; cdr3_aa: CASSKSGASGNTIYF
v_call: TRBV5-1; j_call: TRBJ2-7; cdr3_length: 15; d_call: .; clone_size: .; cdr3_nt: TGCGCCAGCAGCTTTTATGGAGGGGAGACCTACGAGCAGTACTTC; cdr3_aa: CASSFYGGETYEQYF
v_call: TRBV15; j_call: TRBJ2-1; cdr3_length: 15; d_call: TRBD2; clone_size: .; cdr3_nt: TGTGCCACCAGCAGAGTAGCTAGCGGGTACAATGAGCAGTTCTTC; cdr3_aa: CATSRVASGYNEQFF
v_call: TRBV7-2; j_call: TRBJ2-7; cdr3_length: 15; d_call: TRBD2; clone_size: .; cdr3_nt: TGTGCCAGCAGCTTACTAGCTAGCGGGACATACGAGCAGTACTTC; cdr3_aa: CASSLLASGTYEQYF
v_call: TRBV14; j_call: TRBJ2-3; cdr3_length: 17; d_call: TRBD2; clone_size: .; cdr3_nt: TGTGCCAGCAGCCAAGATCGGCTAGCGGGGATAGCAGATACGCAGTATTTT; cdr3_aa: CASSQDRLAGIADTQYF
v_call: TRBV5-1; j_call: TRBJ2-1; cdr3_length: 15; d_call: TRBD2; clone_size: .; cdr3_nt: TGCGCCAGCAGCGCTAGCGGGAGGCCCCACAATGAGCAGTTCTTC; cdr3_aa: CASSASGRPHNEQFF
v_call: TRBV2; j_call: TRBJ2-1; cdr3_length: 15; d_call: TRBD1; clone_size: .; cdr3_nt: TGTGCCAGCAGTGAAGGGCAGGGGGCGCGGAATGAGCAGTTCTTC; cdr3_aa: CASSEGQGARNEQFF
v_call: TRBV27; j_call: TRBJ1-1; cdr3_length: 14; d_call: TRBD1; clone_size: .; cdr3_nt: TGTGCCAGCAGTTTCCCCGACAGGGGGACTGAAGCTTTCTTT; cdr3_aa: CASSFPDRGTEAFF
v_call: TRBV6-1; j_call: TRBJ1-2; cdr3_length: 16; d_call: TRBD1; clone_size: .; cdr3_nt: TGTGCCAGCAGTGTAACAGGGGATCGCTTAAATTATGGCTACACCTTC; cdr3_aa: CASSVTGDRLNYGYTF
v_call: TRBV5-6; j_call: TRBJ2-1; cdr3_length: 16; d_call: .; clone_size: .; cdr3_nt: TGTGCCAGCAGCTTCTTCGGGTCGGGGTTCTACAATGAGCAGTTCTTC; cdr3_aa: CASSFFGSGFYNEQFF
v_call: TRBV4-2; j_call: TRBJ1-2; cdr3_length: 15; d_call: .; clone_size: .; cdr3_nt: TGTGCCAGCAGCCAAGATCGCGGGGTGGCCTATGGCTACACCTTC; cdr3_aa: CASSQDRGVAYGYTF
v_call: TRBV7-6; j_call: TRBJ2-7; cdr3_length: 15; d_call: TRBD2; clone_size: .; cdr3_nt: TGTGCCAGCAGCTTAGCCCCGGGAGGGGGGTACGAGCAGTACTTC; cdr3_aa: CASSLAPGGGYEQYF
v_call: TRBV15; j_call: TRBJ2-1; cdr3_length: 17; d_call: .; clone_size: .; cdr3_nt: TGTGCCACCAGCAGAGTAGGGGTGGGCAGGGTTGACAATGAGCAGTTCTTC; cdr3_aa: CATSRVGVGRVDNEQFF
v_call: TRBV4-2; j_call: TRBJ1-3; cdr3_length: 19; d_call: .; clone_size: .; cdr3_nt: TGTGCCAGCAGCGAAATCGGGACTAATGGCCGGCTCTCTGGAAACACCATATATTTT; cdr3_aa: CASSEIGTNGRLSGNTIYF
v_call: TRBV19; j_call: TRBJ2-7; cdr3_length: 15; d_call: .; clone_size: .; cdr3_nt: TGTGCCAGTAGCCTACGTACAGGGAGCTTCTACGAGCAGTACTTC; cdr3_aa: CASSLRTGSFYEQYF
v_call: TRBV27; j_call: TRBJ1-3; cdr3_length: 15; d_call: .; clone_size: .; cdr3_nt: TGTGCCAGCAGTTTACAGGGGTCCCCTGGAAACACCATATATTTT; cdr3_aa: CASSLQGSPGNTIYF